The sequence of this T cell receptor beta chain was determined in a study of vaccination and CD4 T cells after COVID-19 (dated by TCRdb to the early 2020s). For the wider study: SARS-CoV-2 positivity had been established in the convalescent patients by nasal swab PCR, and mild disease was recorded in several of these patients and severe disease in one. As controls, cultures received a CEFX viral epitope pool (the positive control), an HIV-1 Nef peptide pool (the negative control), or no peptide at all. Two doses of either the Pfizer-BioNTech BNT162b2 vaccine (n=8) or the Moderna mRNA-1273 vaccine (n=2) were administered to participants. Overlapping spike peptide pools from SARS-CoV-2 and from the common cold coronaviruses HCoV-NL63, HCoV-OC43 and HCoV-229E were used as culture stimuli. Post-vaccine blood samples were taken a median of roughly 75 days after the second vaccine dose, with a range of about 12 to 250 days. Post-COVID blood samples were collected from convalescent patients a median of roughly 100 days after diagnosis, with a range of roughly 35 to 180 days. In ten to eleven COVID-19 convalescent patients and several infection-naive healthy vaccine recipients, the spike-specific CD4+ TCR repertoire before mRNA vaccination was compared with the repertoire after mRNA vaccination. The convalescent cohort included six males and four females, with two Hispanic individuals, seven Caucasians, two Asians and one multiracial person.

Overall study outcomes, separate from this receptor: The median count of SARS-CoV-2-reactive clonotypes went up from 20 to 25 after infection to 35 to 40 after vaccination, although the change was not significant. Among the post-vaccine SARS-CoV-2-reactive clones in convalescent patients, a median about 89% showed up only after vaccination, which suggests vaccine-specific priming. Only a relatively small number of convalescent patients were included in the study, and early timepoints following natural infection were not analyzed. Of the vaccine-specific clones in convalescent patients, 304 of 307, or nearly all, reacted only to SARS-CoV-2 spike and did not cross-react with common cold coronaviruses.

As concerns this clonotype: The antigen it binds to is not known. There are no base qualities to consult, and no much larger clone falls within one base.

The V and J ends are trimmed by 4 bases and 2 bases, leaving 9 bases between them. Reading from cysteine to phenylalanine, the CDR3 counts 13 amino acids. The retained sequence is limited to the CDR3, 39 bases, with the frame set at the first base. Via the germline V gene (reference sequence), CDR1 is SGHKS and CDR2 YYEKEE. Libraries were built with PCR. DNA from cultured CD4+ T cells underwent TCR sequencing with the Oncomine TCR Beta short-read assay at the Johns Hopkins FTIC core. The QIAamp micro DNA kit was used to extract genomic DNA from the cultured CD4+ T cells. Oncomine TCR Beta libraries from cultured CD4+ T cells were pooled using unique dual indexes and sequenced on an Illumina iSeq 100. The authors' analysis ran thus. Non-productive sequences were removed, and CDR3s that did not start with C, did not end with F or W, or were shorter than 7 amino acids were discarded. The MANAFEST web application identified antigen-specific clonotypes by comparing peptide-stimulated wells against reference wells and other culture wells. To be called positive, a clone needed an FDR below 0.05, an odds ratio above 5, and a productive frequency above 0.1% in at least two of three replicate wells. A clonotype was classed as cross-reactive if the clonotype showed significant expansion both in SARS-CoV-2 spike wells and in at least one common cold coronavirus spike condition. Using R version 3.6.1, CDR3 homology was evaluated through Levenshtein distances (stringdist) along with unrooted phylogenetic trees (ape). TCRdb applied fastp at Q25 and MiXCR to the public reads, then kept only in-frame beta chains. One record per CDR3 amino acid sequence lists the most common genes and DNA. The V and J calls follow TCRdb's processing rather than the paper's. The sample has around 13,000 distinct CDR3 sequences on record, around half of them singletons. The ten largest clones capture 16% of the sample.

The treatment or condition tag for this specimen amounts to: roughly 11-day PBMC culture with coronavirus spike peptide pools or control peptides (ViraFEST assay). The study used the ViraFEST assay, which expanded antigen-specific T cells with peptide pools and then identified expanded clonotypes by TCR sequencing. The convalescent patients' positive SARS-CoV-2 PCR tests fell between March and December 2020, which was before the Alpha, Beta and Delta variants emerged in the United States. PBMCs were cultured at fewer than 2.5 million per well in IMDM supplemented with approximately 5.3% human AB serum and around 9.5 IU/ml IL-2, with approximately 9.2 ug/ml peptide pools added. Half of the culture medium was replaced with fresh IL-2-containing medium on days 3 and 7. Once the cells had been in culture for about 10 days, the EasySep CD4+ T cell isolation kit was used to isolate CD4+ T cells by negative selection. Ficoll-Paque Plus gradient centrifugation was used to isolate PBMCs from whole blood, and the isolated PBMCs were then either used fresh or cryopreserved at -140C. In general, triplicate wells were set up for every culture condition.

The chain is assembled from TRBV5-5 and TRBJ1-2; the D gene cannot be named for sure. The sample consisted of CD4+ T cells from blood, cultured in vitro. This TCR came from a human donor who had recovered from COVID-19. The CDR3 is CASSPGVNYGYTF. The DNA is TGTGCCAGCAGCCCGGGAGTCAACTATGGCTACACCTTC. Extended through the reference TRBV5-5 and TRBJ1-2 proteins, this CDR3 yields the full variable domain: DAGVTQSPTHLIKTRGQQVTLRCSPISGHKSVSWYQQVLGQGPQFIFQYYEKEERGRGNFPDRFSARQFPNYSSELNVNALLLGDSALYLCASSPGVNYGYTFGSGTRLTVV.